These T cell receptor beta chains were read from a single sample in a study of blood T cell repertoires in COVID-19. Only in-frame clones appear in the TCRdb table, and some are missing; sequencing was by immunoSEQ multiplex PCR. The data show 300,000 to 350,000 clones, with 88% seen just once and approximately 7.4% held by the top ten. The material sequenced was peripheral blood. These receptors were taken from a woman aged 65 to 85 with COVID-19, enrolled during active disease. Both conserved end residues are part of each CDR3. The D gene is left open where the match is weak. The size field is filled for only some rows; it gives once, few, many or a size class.

>TRBJ1-6|TRBV6-1|-|TRBD1
CASSEFRTGTSPLHF
TGTGCCAGCAGTGAATTCCGGACAGGGACTTCACCCCTCCACTTT
>TRBJ1-6|TRBV4-1|-|TRBD1
CASSQETGTFMYNSPLHF
TGCGCCAGCAGCCAAGAGACAGGGACGTTTATGTATAATTCACCCCTCCACTTT
>TRBJ2-1|TRBV5-4|-|TRBD2
CASSSRSHSGGSNEQFF
TGTGCCAGCAGCTCCCGCTCCCATAGCGGGGGGTCAAATGAGCAGTTCTTC
>TRBJ1-2|TRBV28|-|-
CASSLGRGYTF
TGTGCCAGCAGTTTGGGGCGGGGCTACACCTTC
>TRBJ1-3|TRBV2|-|TRBD1
CASSRPGQGYTIYF
TGTGCCAGCAGTCGACCGGGACAGGGATACACCATATATTTT
>TRBJ1-2|TRBV6-5|-|TRBD1
CASIATGSPRGYTF
TGTGCCAGCATTGCGACAGGGTCTCCCCGGGGCTACACCTTC
>TRBJ1-2|TRBV4-3|-|TRBD1
CASSSGTGDGGYGYTF
TGCGCCAGCAGCTCAGGGACAGGGGACGGCGGGTATGGCTACACCTTC
>TRBJ2-7|TRBV10-3|-|TRBD1
CAISGALGQGAYEQYF
TGTGCCATCAGTGGGGCTCTGGGACAGGGTGCCTACGAGCAGTACTTC
>TRBJ1-2|TRBV9|-|-
CASTPTAGDSYGYTF
TGTGCCAGCACCCCCACCGCAGGGGATAGCTATGGCTACACCTTC
>TRBJ1-4|TRBV27|once|-
CASSRQRETNEKLFF
TGTGCCAGCAGTCGGCAAAGGGAGACTAATGAAAAACTGTTTTTT
>TRBJ1-6|TRBV27|many|TRBD1
CASSLDRGDNSPLHF
TGTGCCAGCAGTTTAGACAGGGGGGATAATTCACCCCTCCACTTT
>TRBJ2-3|TRBV27|-|-
CASSLSRALTDTQYF
TGTGCCAGCAGTTTATCCAGGGCCCTCACAGATACGCAGTATTTT
>TRBJ2-7|TRBV27|-|-
CASSLSVQGIYEQYF
TGTGCCAGCAGTTTATCAGTTCAGGGTATTTACGAGCAGTACTTC
>TRBJ1-3|TRBV28|-|TRBD1
CASSLSNTGAGNTIYF
TGTGCCAGCAGTTTGAGCAACACAGGGGCTGGAAACACCATATATTTT
>TRBJ2-5|TRBV3-1/TRBV3-2|-|-
CASSQEGGTQYF
TGTGCCAGCAGCCAAGAGGGGGGGACCCAGTACTTC
>TRBJ1-1|TRBV2|-|-
CASQLGARTEAFF
TGTGCCAGCCAACTGGGGGCGAGAACTGAAGCTTTCTTT
>TRBJ2-7|TRBV6-5|-|-
CASSFSHLRAYEQYF
TGTGCCAGCAGTTTCTCCCACCTGCGGGCCTACGAGCAGTACTTC
>TRBJ2-7|TRBV5-1|once|TRBD2
CASSLTSGSYEQYF
TGCGCCAGCAGCTTGACTAGCGGCTCCTACGAGCAGTACTTC
>TRBJ1-2|TRBV20-1|once|TRBD1
CSASDRDRGNRLYGYTF
TGCAGTGCTAGTGACCGGGACAGGGGGAACCGTCTCTATGGCTACACCTTC
>TRBJ1-2|TRBV29-1|-|-
CSVRSQQGVRNYGYTF
TGCAGCGTCCGGTCTCAACAGGGAGTGAGGAACTATGGCTACACCTTC
>TRBJ1-2|TRBV2|-|-
CASSESVANYGYTF
TGTGCCAGCAGTGAAAGTGTAGCTAACTATGGCTACACCTTC
>TRBJ2-1|TRBV4-1|once|-
CASSPGQRSSYNEQFF
TGCGCCAGCAGCCCCGGACAGAGGTCCTCCTACAATGAGCAGTTCTTC
>TRBJ1-2|TRBV28|-|-
CASSFFRGYGYTF
TGTGCCAGCAGTTTTTTCAGGGGTTATGGCTACACCTTC
>TRBJ2-1|TRBV9|-|-
CASSQQGNEQFF
TGTGCCAGCAGCCAACAGGGAAATGAGCAGTTCTTC
>TRBJ1-5|TRBV2|once|-
CASSELGGTSNQPQHF
TGTGCCAGCAGTGAATTAGGCGGTACTAGCAATCAGCCCCAGCATTTT
>TRBJ2-7|TRBV6-5|-|-
CASSYSIGSSYEQYF
TGTGCCAGCAGTTACTCGATCGGTAGTTCTTACGAGCAGTACTTC
>TRBJ1-2|TRBV2|-|-
CASKLLVKDYGYTF
TGTGCCAGCAAGCTACTCGTTAAAGACTATGGCTACACCTTC
>TRBJ1-6|TRBV2|-|-
CASPRGISYNSPLHF
TGTGCCAGCCCGAGAGGCATCTCCTATAATTCACCCCTCCACTTT
>TRBJ1-5|TRBV5-6|-|TRBD1
CASSYTTGYNQPQHF
TGTGCCAGCAGCTACACGACAGGGTACAATCAGCCCCAGCATTTT
>TRBJ2-7|TRBV27|-|TRBD1
CASSRQGYEQYF
TGTGCCAGCAGTCGACAGGGCTACGAGCAGTACTTC
>TRBJ2-4|TRBV6-5|-|-
CASSLPQGIQYF
TGTGCCAGCAGCCTGCCTCAGGGCATTCAGTACTTC
>TRBJ1-2|TRBV27|once|TRBD1
CASGQGNYGYTF
TGTGCCAGCGGACAGGGAAACTATGGCTACACCTTC
>TRBJ2-1|TRBV20-1|-|-
CSASRREQFF
TGCAGTGCTTCCCGGAGAGAGCAGTTCTTC
>TRBJ1-1|TRBV28|-|-
CASRSTVINTEAFF
TGTGCCAGCAGGAGTACAGTCATCAACACTGAAGCTTTCTTT
>TRBJ1-1|TRBV18|few|-
CASSPQTGTNTEAFF
TGTGCCAGCTCACCACAAACAGGAACGAATACTGAAGCTTTCTTT
>TRBJ2-2|TRBV10-3|-|-
CAISESGQGRTGELFF
TGTGCCATCAGTGAGTCCGGGCAGGGCAGAACCGGGGAGCTGTTTTTT
>TRBJ2-5|TRBV24-1|-|-
CATSDRDLPETQYF
TGTGCCACCAGTGATAGGGACTTACCAGAGACCCAGTACTTC
>TRBJ1-2|TRBV28|-|-
CASSFGGYYGYTF
TGTGCCAGCAGTTTCGGAGGGTACTATGGCTACACCTTC
>TRBJ2-2|TRBV28|-|TRBD2
CASSLGEGSGELFF
TGTGCCAGCAGTTTAGGGGAGGGGTCCGGGGAGCTGTTTTTT
>TRBJ1-1|TRBV7-3|-|-
CASSNRENTEAFF
TGTGCCAGCAGCAACAGGGAGAACACTGAAGCTTTCTTT
>TRBJ1-1|TRBV5-4|-|-
CASTPHGGGGIGTEAFF
TGTGCCAGCACCCCGCATGGGGGCGGAGGAATCGGCACTGAAGCTTTCTTT
>TRBJ1-3|TRBV28|-|-
CASRRSSGNTIYF
TGTGCCAGTAGACGGAGCTCTGGAAACACCATATATTTT
>TRBJ2-1|TRBV24-1|-|TRBD1
CATSVGQGQTYNEQFF
TGTGCCACCAGTGTAGGACAGGGGCAAACCTACAATGAGCAGTTCTTC
>TRBJ2-2|TRBV10-3|-|TRBD1
CAIRGDRTGGELFF
TGTGCCATCAGAGGGGACAGGACGGGCGGGGAGCTGTTTTTT
>TRBJ2-7|TRBV4-1|-|TRBD1
CASSQLGQGYEQYF
TGCGCCAGCAGCCAACTGGGACAGGGCTACGAGCAGTACTTC
>TRBJ2-5|TRBV7-6|-|TRBD2
CASSLVGGALETQYF
TGTGCCAGCAGCTTAGTCGGGGGGGCCTTGGAGACCCAGTACTTC
>TRBJ1-3|TRBV15|once|-
CATSRDSGSGNTIYF
TGTGCCACCAGCAGAGATTCAGGCTCTGGAAACACCATATATTTT
>TRBJ2-7|TRBV5-1|once|-
CASSYNTGPYEQYF
TGCGCCAGCAGCTATAACACAGGTCCCTACGAGCAGTACTTC
>TRBJ1-2|TRBV19|-|-
CASTFGQGIDYGYTF
TGTGCCAGTACATTTGGTCAGGGAATCGACTATGGCTACACCTTC
>TRBJ1-1|TRBV11-2|-|-
CASSARQVLNTEAFF
TGTGCCAGCAGCGCACGACAGGTCTTGAACACTGAAGCTTTCTTT
>TRBJ2-4|TRBV19|-|-
CASSIMGADIQYF
TGTGCCAGTAGTATAATGGGGGCGGACATTCAGTACTTC
>TRBJ2-1|TRBV24-1|-|-
CATSRAGASYNEQFF
TGTGCCACCTCCCGGGCAGGGGCTAGCTACAATGAGCAGTTCTTC
>TRBJ1-2|TRBV5-1|-|-
CASSLAARNYGYTF
TGCGCCAGCAGCTTGGCTGCCCGGAACTATGGCTACACCTTC